Listed below are T cell receptor beta chains from one sample, sequenced in a study of blood T cell repertoires in COVID-19. The method was immunoSEQ multiplex PCR; TCRdb's version includes in-frame clones alone and lacks a portion of them. The data show under 150,000 clones, approximately 90% seen once. The source material was peripheral blood. Receptors originate from a woman between 45 and 60 years old with acute or convalescent COVID-19. The CDR3 runs from the conserved cysteine through the conserved F or W. The D gene is left open where the match is weak. Expanded clones are given a class, and other clones once, few, many or no size at all.

V gene	clone size	J gene	D gene	CDR3 DNA	CDR3 protein
TRBV3-1/TRBV3-2	.	TRBJ2-7	TRBD2	TGTGCCAGCAGCCTCAATAGCGGGGGGGCCTACGAGCAGTACTTC	CASSLNSGGAYEQYF
TRBV7-9	.	TRBJ1-2	TRBD1	TGTGCCATATCCTCAACAGGGGTTGATAGGGGCTACACCTTC	CAISSTGVDRGYTF
TRBV2	.	TRBJ1-2	.	TGTGCCAGCAGTGAAGACAGCTATGGCTACACCTTC	CASSEDSYGYTF
TRBV7-8	.	TRBJ2-1	.	TGTGCCAGCAGCTTAGAAATAGCGGCCCGGGGCAGGGAGCAGTTCTTC	CASSLEIAARGREQFF
TRBV28	.	TRBJ1-6	TRBD1	TGTGCCAGCAGTGGAGGGGACAGGTATAATTCACCCCTCCACTTT	CASSGGDRYNSPLHF
TRBV30	.	TRBJ1-5	.	TGTGCCTGGAGTGTATCGGGGGACAATCAGCCCCAGCATTTT	CAWSVSGDNQPQHF
TRBV19	.	TRBJ1-6	.	TGTGCCAGTTCCCCCGCCCCGTCGGGTAATTCACCCCTCCACTTT	CASSPAPSGNSPLHF
TRBV18	.	TRBJ2-1	TRBD1	TGTGCCAGCTCACTAACAGGGGGCTCCTACAATGAGCAGTTCTTC	CASSLTGGSYNEQFF
TRBV19	.	TRBJ2-6	.	TGTGCCAGTAGTACCGGCTCTGGGGCCAACGTCCTGACTTTC	CASSTGSGANVLTF
TRBV5-1	.	TRBJ2-3	.	TGCGCCAGCAGCCCCGGACAGTTTGAAATTAGCACAGATACGCAGTATTTT	CASSPGQFEISTDTQYF
TRBV7-9	.	TRBJ2-1	.	TGTGCCAGCAGCTTAGGACAGTACAATGAGCAGTTCTTC	CASSLGQYNEQFF
TRBV6-2/TRBV6-3	.	TRBJ2-1	TRBD1	TGTGCCAGCAGTTCCCGGGACAGGCGCGACAATGAGCAGTTCTTC	CASSSRDRRDNEQFF
TRBV28	.	TRBJ2-7	.	TGTGCCAGCAGTTTGTACGGTTACGAGCAGTACTTC	CASSLYGYEQYF
TRBV28	.	TRBJ2-3	.	TGTGCCAGCAGTTCCCGCACGGGGGACACAGATACGCAGTATTTT	CASSSRTGDTDTQYF
TRBV2	.	TRBJ2-2	TRBD1	TGTGCCAGCAACCGGGACAGGAACACCGGGGAGCTGTTTTTT	CASNRDRNTGELFF
TRBV30	.	TRBJ1-5	.	TGTGCCTGGAGAGGTCCAGGGGACAATCAGCCCCAGCATTTT	CAWRGPGDNQPQHF
TRBV6-1	.	TRBJ2-7	TRBD2	TGTGCCAGCAGTGAAATGGGGGGGGCCTACGAGCAGTACTTC	CASSEMGGAYEQYF
TRBV10-3	.	TRBJ2-7	.	TGTGCCATCAGTGACGGAGACTTTAACTACGAGCAGTACTTC	CAISDGDFNYEQYF
TRBV25-1	.	TRBJ1-6	TRBD1	TGTGCCAGCAGTGACGGACAGGGGGTTAATTCACCCCTCCACTTT	CASSDGQGVNSPLHF
TRBV30	.	TRBJ1-5	TRBD1	TGTGCCGCCCGGGACAGGGGGAAAAATCAGCCCCAGCATTTT	CAARDRGKNQPQHF
TRBV5-6	.	TRBJ1-6	TRBD1	TGTGCCAGCAGCTTCGATCCGGGACAGAAGAATTCACCCCTCCACTTT	CASSFDPGQKNSPLHF
TRBV7-2	.	TRBJ2-7	.	TGTGCCAGCAGCCCTGCGACACAGACCTACGAGCAGTACTTC	CASSPATQTYEQYF
TRBV6-5	.	TRBJ2-7	.	TGTGCCAGCACCCTCGTAGGAGGTGAGCAGTACTTC	CASTLVGGEQYF
TRBV3-1/TRBV3-2	.	TRBJ1-2	.	TGTGCCAGCAGCCAAGAGGCGGCGAACTATGGCTACACCTTC	CASSQEAANYGYTF
TRBV2	few	TRBJ2-3	TRBD2	TGTGCCAGCAGGGGGACTAGCGGGGGGTCAGATACGCAGTATTTT	CASRGTSGGSDTQYF